Listed below are T cell receptor beta chains from one sample, sequenced in a study of post-analysis software for immune sequencing data. TCRdb recomputed calls from the PCR reads with MiXCR, one row per CDR3 protein. In the table there are roughly 700,000 distinct CDR3 sequences, roughly 27% of which are singletons. Material for sequencing was blood. The receptors stem from a girl between 10 and 17 years old with multiple sclerosis. CDR3s leave out the opening cysteine and the closing phenylalanine or tryptophan. The order of the fields is D gene, V gene, J gene, CDR3 protein. The D gene is left open where the match is weak.

>-|TRBV29-1|TRBJ2-4
GVGDKNIQY
>-|TRBV27|TRBJ1-2
ASSFGGAGHT
>TRBD1|TRBV5-1|TRBJ1-4
ASSPDRGRGNEKLF
>-|TRBV28|TRBJ2-7
ASSRSLPTYEQY
>-|TRBV6-6|TRBJ2-7
ASRRAGDEQY
>TRBD1|TRBV6-1|TRBJ2-3
ASSSLGTETDTQY
>TRBD1|TRBV15|TRBJ1-1
ATSWQTGQTEAF
>-|TRBV3-1|TRBJ1-4
ASSHSSPTNEKLF
>-|TRBV20-1|TRBJ2-7
SARAPTSYEQY
>-|TRBV9|TRBJ1-2
ASSVDPRGGYT